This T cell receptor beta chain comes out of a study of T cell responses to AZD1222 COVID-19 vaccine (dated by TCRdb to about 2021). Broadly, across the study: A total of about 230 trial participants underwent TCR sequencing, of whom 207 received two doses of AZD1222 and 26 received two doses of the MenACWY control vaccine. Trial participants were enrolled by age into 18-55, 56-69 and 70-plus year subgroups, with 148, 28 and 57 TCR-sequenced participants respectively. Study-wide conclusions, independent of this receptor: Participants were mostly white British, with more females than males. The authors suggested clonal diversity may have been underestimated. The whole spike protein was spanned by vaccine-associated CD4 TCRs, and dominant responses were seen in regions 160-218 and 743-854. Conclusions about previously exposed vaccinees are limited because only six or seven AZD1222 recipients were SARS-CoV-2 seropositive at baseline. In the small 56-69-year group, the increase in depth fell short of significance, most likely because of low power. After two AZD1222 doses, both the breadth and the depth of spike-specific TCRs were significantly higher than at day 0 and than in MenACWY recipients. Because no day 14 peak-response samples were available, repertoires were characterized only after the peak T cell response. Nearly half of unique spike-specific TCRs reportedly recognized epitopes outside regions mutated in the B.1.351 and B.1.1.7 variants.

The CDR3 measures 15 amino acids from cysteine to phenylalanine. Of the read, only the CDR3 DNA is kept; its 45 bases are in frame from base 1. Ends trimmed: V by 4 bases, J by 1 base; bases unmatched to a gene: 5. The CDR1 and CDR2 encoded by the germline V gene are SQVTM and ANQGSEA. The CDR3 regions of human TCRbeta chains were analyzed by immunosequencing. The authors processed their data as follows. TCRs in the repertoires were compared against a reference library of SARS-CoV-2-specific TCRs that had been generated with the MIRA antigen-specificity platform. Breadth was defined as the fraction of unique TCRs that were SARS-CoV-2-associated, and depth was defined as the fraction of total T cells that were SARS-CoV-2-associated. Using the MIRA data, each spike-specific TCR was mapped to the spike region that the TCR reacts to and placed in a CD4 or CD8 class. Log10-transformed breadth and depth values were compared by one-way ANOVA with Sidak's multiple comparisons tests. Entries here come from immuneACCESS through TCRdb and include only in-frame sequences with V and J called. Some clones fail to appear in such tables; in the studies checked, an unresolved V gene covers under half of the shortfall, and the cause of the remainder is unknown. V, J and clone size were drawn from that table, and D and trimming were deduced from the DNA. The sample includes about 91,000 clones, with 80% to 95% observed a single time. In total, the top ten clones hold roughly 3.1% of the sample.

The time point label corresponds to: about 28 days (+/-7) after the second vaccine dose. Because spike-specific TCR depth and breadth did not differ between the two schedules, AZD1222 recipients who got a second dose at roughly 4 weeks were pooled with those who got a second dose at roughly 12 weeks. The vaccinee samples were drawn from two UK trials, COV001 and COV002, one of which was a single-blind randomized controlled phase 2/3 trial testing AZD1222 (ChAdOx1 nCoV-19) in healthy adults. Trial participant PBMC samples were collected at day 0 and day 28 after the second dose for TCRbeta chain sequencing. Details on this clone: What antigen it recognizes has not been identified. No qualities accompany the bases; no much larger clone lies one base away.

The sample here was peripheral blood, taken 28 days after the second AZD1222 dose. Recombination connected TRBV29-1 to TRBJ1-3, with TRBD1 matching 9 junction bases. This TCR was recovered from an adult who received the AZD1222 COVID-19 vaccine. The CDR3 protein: CSVARQGGSGNTIYF. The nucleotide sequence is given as TGCAGCGTTGCGAGACAGGGGGGTTCTGGAAACACCATATATTTT. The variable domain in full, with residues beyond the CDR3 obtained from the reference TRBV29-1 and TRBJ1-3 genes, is SAVISQKPSRDICQRGTSLTIQCQVDSQVTMMFWYRQQPGQSLTLIATANQGSEATYESGFVIDKFPISRPNLTFSTLTVSNMSPEDSSIYLCSVARQGGSGNTIYFGEGSWLTVV.